The subject of this entry is one T cell receptor beta chain. This sample is part of a study of blood T cell repertoires in COVID-19. Study as a whole: The United States, Italy and Spain were the sources of the acute and convalescent COVID-19 samples. The analysed material was cDNA or gDNA that came from T cells, B-cell-depleted T cells, or PBMCs.

The CDR3 spans 13 residues. V lost 2 bases to trimming and J lost 8 bases, with 9 bases between them. Methods used by the authors: Estimation of nucleated cell counts was performed using reference gene primer amplification. Here immunoSEQ multiplex PCR was the method, and the copy in TCRdb shows in-frame clones only, minus some. The V and J calls and clone size come from that table; D and trimming were worked out from the DNA. This sample carries tens of thousands of clones, just over 85% of them seen once, and the ten largest clones take roughly 45%. Material: peripheral blood. The receptor was derived from a human donor in a cohort sampled during active COVID-19. The genes are TRBV12-3 or TRBV12-4 and TRBJ1-4; tentatively, D is TRBD1 (5 bases). CDR3 loop: CASSLRGSEKLFF. The CDR3, as DNA: TGTGCCAGCAGTTTACGGGGGAGCGAAAAACTGTTTTTT.